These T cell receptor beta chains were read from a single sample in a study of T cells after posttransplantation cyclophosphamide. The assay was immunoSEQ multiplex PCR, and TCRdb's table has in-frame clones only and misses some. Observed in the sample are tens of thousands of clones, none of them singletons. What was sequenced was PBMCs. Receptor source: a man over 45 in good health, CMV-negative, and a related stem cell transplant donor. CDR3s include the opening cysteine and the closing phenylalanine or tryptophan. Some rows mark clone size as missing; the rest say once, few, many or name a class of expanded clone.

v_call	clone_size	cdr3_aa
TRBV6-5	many	CASSYSTGGRGYTF
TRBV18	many	CASSPGTANQPQHF
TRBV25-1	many	CASSESVQGVGGYTF
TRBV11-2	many	CASSLVGGLAAFADTQYF
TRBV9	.	CASSGGLALAGELFF
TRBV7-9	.	CASSSGQGYGYTF
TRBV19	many	CASSIGPSGSWVKNIQYF
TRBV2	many	CASVPDRADGLEAGYTF
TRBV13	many	CASSPPARLAGAKTQYF
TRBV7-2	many	CASSLVGTANTEAFF
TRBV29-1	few	CSSSHPGNEQFF
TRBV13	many	CASSLGRGFHEQYF
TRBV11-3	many	CASSLSVNTEAFF
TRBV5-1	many	CASRGGAYEQYF
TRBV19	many	CASSPAGVYYEQYF
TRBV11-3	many	CASSPNTGGSYEQYF
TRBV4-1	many	CASSLNGFQETQYF
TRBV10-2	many	CASSERDSTYNEQFF
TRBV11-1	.	CASSLRGREQFF
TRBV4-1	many	CASSQGSGTDTQYF
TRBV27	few	CASSPYTSGNTDTQYF
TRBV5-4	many	CASSLWGRYTEAFF
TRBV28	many	CASSIPRAKNIQYF
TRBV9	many	CASSRGPGFNEKLFF
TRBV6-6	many	CASLGAKEGNQPQHF
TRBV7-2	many	CASSPGLAVGNTIYF
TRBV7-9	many	CASSPGTSAQQGYNEQFF
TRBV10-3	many	CAISESGSDYEQYF
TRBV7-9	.	CASSSSGVAETQYF
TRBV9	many	CASREGRTGELFF
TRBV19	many	CASSNGQGDDTQYF
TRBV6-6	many	CASSYNRDTEAFF
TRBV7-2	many	CASSDGMNYGYTF
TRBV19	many	CASSQSPGQQETQYF
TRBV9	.	CASSVFGGSLTDTQYF
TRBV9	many	CASSGRTSGRPSYNEQFF
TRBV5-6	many	CASSTHLRNLADLPDTQYF
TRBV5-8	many	CASSLATGLADAYEQYF
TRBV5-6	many	CASSLYGELFF
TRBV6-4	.	CASSEPTRVGDARKLFF
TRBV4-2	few	CASSQDLGGSPLHF
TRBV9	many	CASSVELAGFSTDTQYF
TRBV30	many	CAWANQGAWQPQHF
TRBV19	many	CASSTLERGYNEQFF
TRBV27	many	CASSLSPGTGGLPQHF